These T cell receptor beta chains were read from a single sample in a study of neoadjuvant anti-PD-1 for oral cavity cancer. Only in-frame clones appear in the TCRdb table, and some are missing; sequencing was by immunoSEQ multiplex PCR. The table has 11,000 to 15,000 clones, 70% seen once. The material sequenced was PBMCs, taken before nivolumab (anti-PD-1) treatment. The receptors derive from a person aged 35 to 85 with oral cavity squamous cell carcinoma. The CDR3 runs from the conserved cysteine through the conserved F or W. Where a row states a size, it is once, few, many or the class of an expanded clone; other rows omit it.

>-|TRBJ1-1|TRBV6-1
CASMRANTEAFF
>-|TRBJ2-7|TRBV28
CASSPRVREQYF
>-|TRBJ1-5|TRBV7-9
CASSSGTGTSNQPQHF
>-|TRBJ2-4|TRBV30
CAWSSHMAGSKNIQYF
>-|TRBJ1-6|TRBV28
CASSRTGQYNSPLHF
>-|TRBJ2-2|TRBV7-8
CASRLLAQAGTGELFF
>-|TRBJ2-7|TRBV6-1
CASSEDDTGGYEQYF
>-|TRBJ1-2|TRBV5-1
CASSLLGTSNYGYTF
>-|TRBJ1-1|TRBV7-3
CASSVSGIMNTEAFF
>-|TRBJ1-4|TRBV15
CATSRDPGSNEKLFF
>-|TRBJ1-4|TRBV6-6
CASSSTGGEKLFF
>-|TRBJ2-5|TRBV11-2
CASSSSSSIQTQYF
>-|TRBJ1-1|TRBV30
CAWRKGPMNTEAFF
>few|TRBJ1-1|TRBV6-5
CASSSNHRAQETEAFF
>-|TRBJ1-4|TRBV2
CASSRGGGREHEKLFF
>once|TRBJ2-3|TRBV30
CAWSPGTSVSTDTQYF
>-|TRBJ1-1|TRBV5-1
CASSLGDRAATEAFF
>-|TRBJ2-1|TRBV11-2
CASSMTSGGHNEQFF
>-|TRBJ2-7|TRBV29-1
CSVDSGNEQYF
>-|TRBJ2-7|TRBV11-3
CASSSDIYEQYF
>-|TRBJ1-1|TRBV9
CASSIGGGQNTEAFF
>-|TRBJ2-2|TRBV5-3
CARHPRQGLFFAGELFF
>-|TRBJ2-2|TRBV5-5
CASSLARQYIGELFF
>once|TRBJ2-1|TRBV19
CASSKLAGLMDEQFF
>-|TRBJ2-7|TRBV5-1
CASTSEGREQYF
>-|TRBJ2-7|TRBV10-2
CASSESSFTEQYF
>-|TRBJ2-3|TRBV6-1
CASSVSGIGSDTQYF
>-|TRBJ2-5|TRBV7-6
CASSLSPLGDRVYF
>-|TRBJ2-5|TRBV6-5
CASRPQGKETQYF
>-|TRBJ1-2|TRBV19
CASTGTGGLGNYGYTF
>-|TRBJ2-3|TRBV7-8
CASSSLGLGDTQYF
>few|TRBJ1-5|TRBV2
CASRPGQGAQPQHF
>-|TRBJ2-6|TRBV7-9
CASSPRQGSGRRGANVLTF
>-|TRBJ1-5|TRBV19
CASSIRGIDNQPQHF